A single sample gave rise to the 29 T cell receptor beta chains below, sequenced in a study of cytomegalovirus exposure and HLA in healthy donors. The PCR ran on 60 Vbeta and 13 Jbeta primers. Sequencing used immunoSEQ multiplex PCR; TCRdb keeps in-frame clones, though not all of them. Here the sample spans about 120,000 clones, roughly a tenth being singletons. Specimen: PBMCs. Receptor source: a woman between 18 and 29 years old in good health and CMV-seropositive.

In the case of this clone: A read error likely explains this, since a far larger clone differs by one base. This sequence joins TRBV5-6 and TRBJ1-1; possible D gene TRBD1, 5 bases. The germline V and J ends were trimmed by 2 bases and 1 base, with 6 bases remaining between them. Looked up from germline, CDR1 is SGHDT and CDR2 is YYEEEE. The CDR3 runs 13 residues. CDR3 nucleotide sequence: TGTGCCAGCAGCTTTACAGGGAACACTGAAGCTTTCTTT. It encodes CASSFTGNTEAFF.

The chain has TRBV6-5 and TRBJ2-7, with 7 positions matching TRBD1. V lost 4 bases and J lost 4; bases outside the gene matches: 13. Germline assignment: CDR1 MNHEY and CDR2 SVGAGI. The CDR3 is 16 residues long. The CDR3 loop is CASSWGQTRSWYEQYF. The DNA of the CDR3 is TGTGCCAGCAGTTGGGGACAGACCCGTAGTTGGTACGAGCAGTACTTC.

In its sample, this clone was seen a few times. The V call is TRBV7-9, the J call TRBJ2-7; 10 bases are shared with TRBD1. Germline loops: CDR1 SEHNR, CDR2 FQNEAQ (reference sequence). V was clipped by 4 bases and J by 5 bases; unmatched bases: 5. This CDR3 contains 14 residues. CDR3 residues: CASSSRDRGHEQYF. Written as DNA, the CDR3 is TGTGCCAGCAGCTCCCGGGACAGGGGCCACGAGCAGTACTTC.

This clone was counted a few times. The germline gene is not matched at one end of the junction; a read error may be the cause. The chain carries TRBV10-3 and TRBJ1-5; weak D call: TRBD1 (6 bases). CDR3 length equals 13 residues. CDR1 is ENHRY, CDR2 SYGVKD, per germline. The CDR3 sequence: CAVSQGSGQPQHF. In DNA form, the CDR3 reads TGTGCCGTCAGCCAGGGGTCGGGGCAGCCCCAGCATTTT.

The chain joins TRBV7-9 to TRBJ2-2; 7 bases line up with TRBD1. The length of the CDR3 is 17 residues. The V gene's germline CDR1 is SEHNR and CDR2 FQNEAQ (reference sequence). The V gene end was trimmed by 5 bases and the J gene end by 2 bases; junction bases not matched to a gene: 11. CDR3 sequence: CASSDSPGTVNTGELFF. As DNA, the CDR3 is TGTGCCAGCAGCGACAGCCCCGGGACAGTTAACACCGGGGAGCTGTTTTTT.

CDR3 sequence (DNA): TGTGCCAGCAGCTGGTACCGAGAGGGCGCGATGGCTTTCTTT. Translation gives CASSWYREGAMAFF. V is TRBV5-6 and J is TRBJ1-1; D ambiguous. Germline V lookup: CDR1 SGHDT, CDR2 YYEEEE. This CDR3 has 14 amino acids. Trimming took 3 bases from V and 11 from J, leaving 20 bases between them.

This clone was counted a few times. The V and J genes are TRBV27 and TRBJ2-2; 9 bases agree with TRBD2. The CDR3 is 17 residues long. Per germline, CDR1 MNHEY and CDR2 SMNVEV (reference sequence). Trimming removed 3 bases from V and 4 bases from J; junction bases left unmatched: 9. In nucleotides, the CDR3 is TGTGCCAGCAGTTTCGAGCGGGGGGAGGGGGGCACCGGGGAGCTGTTTTTT. Amino acids: CASSFERGEGGTGELFF.

Points on this clone: Other DNA sequences of this sample code for an identical CDR3. The chain recombines TRBV5-4 with TRBJ1-1, with 7 positions matching TRBD1. Trimming cost V 5 bases and J 3 bases; bases outside gene matches: 7. Germline CDR1 SGHNT, CDR2 YYREEE (reference sequence). This CDR3 has 14 amino acids. The CDR3, as DNA: TGTGCCAGCAGGGCAGGGGGAGTCGACACTGAAGCTTTCTTT. Encoded protein: CASRAGGVDTEAFF.

The chain combines TRBV4-1 with TRBJ2-7; 10 nucleotides line up with TRBD1. The CDR3 has 20 amino acids. Trimming at V came to 5 bases and at J to 2 bases, leaving 21 bases not matched to a gene. Germline CDR1 reads MGHRA; CDR2 reads YSYEKL. Written as DNA, the CDR3 is TGCGCCAGCAGCGCCCCGTCCCACTCCGCCGGGACAGGGGTAACCTACGAGCAGTACTTC. It yields the protein CASSAPSHSAGTGVTYEQYF.

Here the CDR3 DNA reads TGTGCCAGCAGTCTGACTAGCGGGAACACAGATACGCAGTATTTT. This codes for CASSLTSGNTDTQYF. The chain has TRBV7-3 and TRBJ2-3; 11 positions agree with TRBD2. J was trimmed by 2 bases and V by 6 bases; bases with no gene match: 4. Germline CDR1 SGHTA, CDR2 FQGTGA. The CDR3 consists of 15 residues.

The V call is TRBV2, the J call TRBJ2-2; 9 nucleotides align to TRBD1. Per germline, CDR1 SNHLY and CDR2 FYNNEI. This CDR3 has 12 amino acids. V shed 8 bases, J shed 6 bases, and the junction held 1 base outside the gene matches. The CDR3 sequence is CASRQGAGELFF. The CDR3 bases are TGTGCCAGCCGACAGGGGGCCGGGGAGCTGTTTTTT.

This clone was detected once. The J gene is TRBJ2-2, the V gene TRBV7-3; D call uncertain. Trimming removed 4 bases at V and 2 bases at J, with 5 bases between. CDR1 and CDR2 (germline): SGHTA, FQGTGA. This CDR3 has 13 residues. The CDR3 coding sequence is TGTGCCAGCAGCTCGGTTAACACCGGGGAGCTGTTTTTT. Protein product: CASSSVNTGELFF.

This clone was found a few times. The chain combines TRBV5-1 with TRBJ2-3, with D maybe TRBD1 (5 bases). CDR3 length: 14 amino acids. CDR1 and CDR2 from the germline V gene are SGHRS and YFSETQ. V gave up 6 bases and J gave up 3 bases, with 14 bases separating them. The CDR3 nucleotides read TGCGCCAGCATGGTTGGGCAGGGAACAGATACGCAGTATTTT. This gives the protein CASMVGQGTDTQYF.

The V and J genes are TRBV9 and TRBJ2-7; TRBD2 is a possible D gene (8 bases). Germline V CDR1 and CDR2: SGDLS, YYNGEE. CDR3 length: 15 residues. Trimming took off 2 bases at V and 4 bases at J, with 16 bases between the two ends. CDR3 DNA sequence: TGTGCCAGCAGCGTTGAGGGGGCTAGCGGGTACGAGCAGTACTTC. Translation gives CASSVEGASGYEQYF.

The chain employs TRBV4-1 and TRBJ2-1; D is ambiguous. This CDR3 is 15 amino acids long. The V and J ends lost 1 base and 8 bases respectively, with 15 bases between them. In germline, CDR1 is MGHRA, CDR2 YSYEKL. The CDR3 DNA sequence: TGCGCCAGCAGCCAAGGTCCCGGCGGTTACGATGAGCAGTTCTTC. It codes for CASSQGPGGYDEQFF.

This clone has only a few counts. This sequence joins TRBV4-1 and TRBJ2-7; 13 bases are a match to TRBD2. With V trimmed by 8 bases and J by 3 bases, 10 bases remained unmatched. Germline values: CDR1 MGHRA, CDR2 YSYEKL. CDR3 length: 16 residues. For the CDR3, the DNA is TGCGCCAGCCGACCGGGACTAGCGGGACTGAACTACGAGCAGTACTTC. Residues: CASRPGLAGLNYEQYF.

This chain connects TRBV28 to TRBJ1-5; 9 bases line up with TRBD1. The germline V gene encodes CDR1 MDHEN and CDR2 SYDVKM. The CDR3 spans 16 residues. V lost 9 bases and J lost 9; bases outside the gene matches: 18. CDR3 region: CASSSWDRATSVPQHF. DNA of the CDR3: TGTGCCAGTTCTTCCTGGGACAGGGCCACTTCGGTGCCCCAGCATTTT.

This clone occurred a few times. The rearrangement joins TRBV11-2 to TRBJ2-3; D remains ambiguous. Trimming removed 5 bases at V and 6 bases at J, with 9 bases between. The CDR3 spans 12 residues. CDR1 and CDR2 from the germline V gene are SGHAT and FQNNGV. The CDR3 protein is CASSDIGDTQYF. CDR3 nucleotide sequence: TGTGCCAGCAGCGACATTGGGGATACGCAGTATTTT.

The chain couples TRBV5-1 to TRBJ2-7; TRBD1 matches 9 bases. V shed 0 bases, J shed 3 bases, and the junction held 1 base outside the gene matches. Looked up from germline, CDR1 is SGHRS and CDR2 is YFSETQ. The CDR3 has 14 amino acids. CDR3 bases: TGCGCCAGCAGCTTGGGACAGGGGGTCTACGAGCAGTACTTC. It encodes CASSLGQGVYEQYF.

This clone was seen more than once but under ten times. The chain recombines TRBV28 with TRBJ1-2, with TRBD1 matching 10 bases. After removal of 4 bases from V and 4 bases from J, the junction contained 18 bases not matched to a gene. Germline V gene sequence: CDR1 MDHEN, CDR2 SYDVKM. The CDR3 extends over 19 amino acids. The CDR3 bases are TGTGCCAGCAGTTCTCCACGCAATGACAGGGGGCCTCTTGGCTATGGCTACACCTTC. Protein sequence: CASSSPRNDRGPLGYGYTF.

This chain links TRBV6-1 with TRBJ1-1; a weak D match, TRBD1 (6 bases). V lost 0 bases and J lost 6, with 17 bases in between. The CDR3 is 16 amino acids. Germline CDR1 MNHNS, CDR2 SASEGT. CDR3 sequence (DNA): TGTGCCAGCAGTGAAGCGCGAAATTATAGGACAGCTGAAGCTTTCTTT. Amino acid sequence: CASSEARNYRTAEAFF.

This clone appeared a few times. The chain uses TRBV5-1 and TRBJ2-1, with TRBD1 as a possible D gene (6 bases). V lost 4 bases and J lost 3, with 8 bases in between. Germline loops: CDR1 SGHRS, CDR2 YFSETQ. The CDR3 loop spans 13 amino acids. CDR3 sequence (DNA): TGCGCCAGCAGCCTGGACAGCTACAATGAGCAGTTCTTC. Translated: CASSLDSYNEQFF.

This clone has a handful of counts. The chain links TRBV18 to TRBJ2-1, with 9 bases matching TRBD1. The CDR3 consists of 12 residues. CDR1 and CDR2 from the germline V gene are KGHSH and LQKENI. V lost 1 base, J lost 16 bases, and 5 bases stayed unmatched. The CDR3 loop reads CASSPQGQGRFF. As DNA, the CDR3 is TGTGCCAGCTCACCACAGGGACAGGGACGCTTCTTC. Variable domain in full (rest from reference TRBV18 and TRBJ2-1): NAGVMQNPRHLVRRRGQEARLRCSPMKGHSHVYWYRQLPEEGLKFMVYLQKENIIDESGMPKERFSAEFPKEGPSILRIQQVVRGDSAAYFCASSPQGQGRFFGPGTRLTVL.

This clone has more than one count but fewer than ten. The chain joins TRBV30 to TRBJ1-1; no clear D gene. The V end lost 0 bases, the J end lost 4 bases, and 21 bases lay between the germline ends. CDR3 length equals 17 residues. Germline lookup yields CDR1 GTSNPN and CDR2 SVGIG (reference sequence). The CDR3 region is CAWSVRGVIRVGTEAFF. DNA of the CDR3: TGTGCCTGGAGTGTACGTGGCGTGATACGGGTGGGCACTGAAGCTTTCTTT.

This clone has a handful of counts. The chain carries TRBV27 and TRBJ1-1; the match to TRBD1 covers 7 bases. This CDR3 region has 15 residues. CDR1 MNHEY and CDR2 SMNVEV come from the germline V gene (reference sequence). Trimming took 2 bases from V and 4 from J; bases not matched to a gene: 7. As DNA, the CDR3 is TGTGCCAGCAGTTTAACAATGACAGGGTTCACTGAAGCTTTCTTT. Its protein is CASSLTMTGFTEAFF.

This clone was observed a handful of times. V usage is TRBV5-1 and J usage is TRBJ1-2; D gene ambiguous. V lost 0 bases and J 6 bases, leaving 6 bases between the germline ends. CDR1 and CDR2 (germline): SGHRS, YFSETQ. This CDR3 contains 12 residues. The CDR3 DNA sequence: TGCGCCAGCAGCTTGGATACTGATGGCTACACCTTC. Amino acids: CASSLDTDGYTF.

This chain joins TRBV6-4 and TRBJ1-1; D is ambiguous. The germline V gene encodes CDR1 MRHNA and CDR2 SNTAGT. The length of the CDR3 is 13 residues. Trimming left V 4 bases short and J 1 base short, with 7 bases between. CDR3 sequence (DNA): TGTGCCAGCAGTGTGGCGGAGAACACTGAAGCTTTCTTT. This gives the protein CASSVAENTEAFF.

The sample holds a few counts of this clone. V is TRBV2 and J is TRBJ2-1; 11 bases map to TRBD1. Germline V gene data show CDR1 as SNHLY and CDR2 as FYNNEI. The CDR3 is 15 amino acids. Trimming removed 8 bases from V and 7 bases from J; junction bases left unmatched: 10. The CDR3 reads CASALGQGALNEQFF. CDR3 in DNA: TGTGCCAGCGCCCTAGGACAGGGGGCTCTAAATGAGCAGTTCTTC. The full variable domain, rest sourced from reference TRBV2 and TRBJ2-1, is EPEVTQTPSHQVTQMGQEVILRCVPISNHLYFYWYRQILGQKVEFLVSFYNNEISEKSEIFDDQFSVERPDGSNFTLKIRSTKLEDSAMYFCASALGQGALNEQFFGPGTRLTVL.

In this sample, this clone turned up a few times. The rearrangement joins TRBV19 to TRBJ2-6; the match to TRBD1 covers 7 bases. The germline CDR1 and CDR2 sequences are LNHDA and SQIVND (reference sequence). V shed 6 bases, J shed 0 bases, and the junction held 11 bases outside the gene matches. The CDR3 contains 18 residues. As DNA, the CDR3 is TGTGCCAGTAGCCCTATATCGGGACAGAACTCTGGGGCCAACGTCCTGACTTTC. It specifies CASSPISGQNSGANVLTF.